This T cell receptor (beta chain) was identified during a study of vaccination effects on CD4 cells after COVID-19. Study results and limitations: Few convalescent patients were included, and no early post-infection timepoints were sampled.

Using immunoSEQ multiplex PCR, the repertoire was profiled, and TCRdb retains in-frame clones only, with some absent. The sample lists tens of thousands of clones, approximately 70% occurring once. Germline values: CDR1 DFQATT, CDR2 SNEGSKA (reference sequence). This CDR3 comprises 9 residues. Trimming pared 7 bases from V and 8 bases from J, leaving 7 bases between. CD4+ T cells specific for antigen were expanded with viral peptide pools by the ViraFEST assay before sequencing. The authors isolated CD4+ T cells after roughly 10 days of culture. With 7.5 to 10 ug/ml peptides and around 9.6 IU/ml IL-2, approximately 2.1 million PBMC per well were cultured. At days 3 and 7, half of the medium was exchanged for IL-2 medium. About this clone itself: Its antigen remains unknown.

The J gene is TRBJ2-3, the V gene TRBV20-1; D not resolved. The sample in question was CD4+ T cells from PBMCs cultured with HCoV-229E spike peptides, obtained before COVID-19 vaccination. The source is a human donor who received a COVID-19 vaccine. The CDR3: CSDDSTQYF. In DNA form, the CDR3 reads TGCAGTGACGATAGTACGCAGTATTTT.